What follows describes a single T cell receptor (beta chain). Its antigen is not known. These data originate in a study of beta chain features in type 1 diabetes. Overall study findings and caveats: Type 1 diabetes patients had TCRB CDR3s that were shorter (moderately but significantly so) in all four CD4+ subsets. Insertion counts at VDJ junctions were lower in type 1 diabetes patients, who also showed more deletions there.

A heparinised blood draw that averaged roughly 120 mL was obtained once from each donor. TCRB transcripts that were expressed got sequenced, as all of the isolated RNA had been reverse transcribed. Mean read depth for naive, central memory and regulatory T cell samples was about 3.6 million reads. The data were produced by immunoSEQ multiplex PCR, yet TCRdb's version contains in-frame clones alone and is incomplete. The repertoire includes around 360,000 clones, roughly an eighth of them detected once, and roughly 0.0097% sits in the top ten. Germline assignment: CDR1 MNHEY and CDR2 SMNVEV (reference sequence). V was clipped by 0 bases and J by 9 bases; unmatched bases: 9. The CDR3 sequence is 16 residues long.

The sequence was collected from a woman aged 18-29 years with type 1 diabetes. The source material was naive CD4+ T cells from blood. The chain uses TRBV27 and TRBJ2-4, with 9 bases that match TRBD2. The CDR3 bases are TGTGCCAGCAGTTTATCGGTGGGCGGGGGGGCCGGCATTCAGTACTTC. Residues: CASSLSVGGGAGIQYF.